This entry concerns a single TCR beta chain. The germline V gene encodes CDR1 SGHRS and CDR2 YFSETQ. The CDR3 loop spans 14 amino acids. V lost 6 bases and J lost 0, with 11 bases in between. Produced via immunoSEQ multiplex PCR; TCRdb's table is partial and in-frame only. This table has about 170,000 clones, less than 85% appearing once. The sample is drawn from a study of blood T cell repertoires in COVID-19. About the research overall: From T cells, B-cell-depleted T cells, or PBMCs came the material, which was cDNA or gDNA.

This chain connects TRBV5-1 to TRBJ2-3; tentative D call: TRBD1 (6 bases). The clonotype was recovered from a man aged 45-60 years who had recovered from COVID-19. Sequences were obtained from PBMCs or T cells enriched from blood (not recorded which). The CDR3 nucleotides read TGCGCCAGCATTGCGGACAGTAGCACAGATACGCAGTATTTT. It codes for CASIADSSTDTQYF.